This TCR beta chain was recovered during a study of memory CD4+ T cells and cytomegalovirus serostatus. Study as a whole: Of the healthy Belgian adults, several were CMV seropositive and 20 to 25 seronegative. Broader study findings: CMV serostatus prediction reached median AUC roughly 0.95, or 0.91 with US-trained model.

CDR1 is MRHNA and CDR2 is SNTAGT in the germline V gene. The ends were cut back, 0 bases at V and 2 bases at J, with 3 bases in the middle. The CDR3 sequence is 13 residues long. As concerns this clone: Its antigen is undetermined.

The sort gate was single viable CD3+CD4+CD8-CD45RO+ cells for memory CD4+ T cells. Data came from immunoSEQ multiplex PCR; TCRdb stores just in-frame clones and leaves some out. The profile shows 55,000 to 65,000 clones, about 81% of them singletons. The source material was memory CD4+ T cells from blood. This sequence originates from an adult in good health and CMV-seronegative. The gene calls are TRBV6-4 and TRBJ2-3; no firm D call. CDR3 sequence reads: CASSDSDTDTQYF. In DNA form, the CDR3 reads TGTGCCAGCAGTGACTCGGACACAGATACGCAGTATTTT.